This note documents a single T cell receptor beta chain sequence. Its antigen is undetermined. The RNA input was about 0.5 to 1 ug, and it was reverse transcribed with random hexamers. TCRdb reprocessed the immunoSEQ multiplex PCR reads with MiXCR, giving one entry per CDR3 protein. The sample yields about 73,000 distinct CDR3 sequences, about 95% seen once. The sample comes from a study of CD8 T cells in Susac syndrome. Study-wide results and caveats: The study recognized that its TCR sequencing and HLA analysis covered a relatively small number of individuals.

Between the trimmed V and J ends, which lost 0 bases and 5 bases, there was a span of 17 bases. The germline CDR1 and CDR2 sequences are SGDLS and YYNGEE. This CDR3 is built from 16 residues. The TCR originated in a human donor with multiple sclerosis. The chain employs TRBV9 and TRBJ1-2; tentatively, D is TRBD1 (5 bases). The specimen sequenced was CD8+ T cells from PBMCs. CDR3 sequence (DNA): TGTGCCAGCAGCGTAGAAGGGACCCTCTTTCCGTATGGCTACACCTTC. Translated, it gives CASSVEGTLFPYGYTF.